The T cell receptor (beta chain) described here comes from a study of kidney transplant recipient with SARS-CoV-2 infection listed by TCRdb under 2021. Reading the label with the study, this specimen's time point is: pre-pandemic baseline sample and day 111 after first positive SARS-CoV-2 test. TCRdb lists the instrument as Illumina MiSeq. The peripheral T cell repertoire was profiled for human TCRbeta genes. The source study handled its data this way. Differential clonotype abundance was tested with beta-binomial modelling to account for variability over time. Expanded clonotypes were checked against the ImmuneCODE reference database of SARS-CoV-2-associated TCRs and mapped to regions of the viral genome. Additional repertoire analyses examined TRBV gene usage, CDR3 length, CDR3 amino acid overlap between time points, distributions of clonotype abundance, and Jaccard similarity. Using fastp at Q25 and MiXCR, TCRdb reprocessed the public reads and kept productive beta chains. Rows with one shared CDR3 protein collapse into an entry with the most common genes and DNA. For this entry, the V and J calls and clone size follow TCRdb and not the study's own pipeline. This sample holds 200,000 to 300,000 distinct CDR3 sequences; 29% were observed only once. The top ten clones comprise almost 7.5% of the sample.

Notes on this clonotype: Its antigen is unknown. There are no base qualities to consult, and no much larger clone falls within one base.

V and J are truncated by 4 bases and 1 base respectively, leaving an intervening sequence of 10 bases. CDR1 and CDR2, per the germline V gene, are MNHEY and SVGEGT. The CDR3 numbers 14 residues from cysteine through phenylalanine. The entry retains the CDR3 DNA only, 42 bases that are in frame from base 1. The starting material was a blood sample, obtained at baseline and between days 110 and 120 from a kidney transplant recipient. This clonotype was sampled from a male patient in his thirties who had COVID-19 and was a kidney transplant recipient. After a transplant, the donor of the graft may account for some T cells. The rearranged chain carries TRBV6-2 or TRBV6-3 and TRBJ1-1, with the D gene too uncertain to name. The DNA sequence is as follows: TGTGCCAGCAGTTTCTCGGCCGGGAACACTGAAGCTTTCTTT. Its product reads: CASSFSAGNTEAFF.